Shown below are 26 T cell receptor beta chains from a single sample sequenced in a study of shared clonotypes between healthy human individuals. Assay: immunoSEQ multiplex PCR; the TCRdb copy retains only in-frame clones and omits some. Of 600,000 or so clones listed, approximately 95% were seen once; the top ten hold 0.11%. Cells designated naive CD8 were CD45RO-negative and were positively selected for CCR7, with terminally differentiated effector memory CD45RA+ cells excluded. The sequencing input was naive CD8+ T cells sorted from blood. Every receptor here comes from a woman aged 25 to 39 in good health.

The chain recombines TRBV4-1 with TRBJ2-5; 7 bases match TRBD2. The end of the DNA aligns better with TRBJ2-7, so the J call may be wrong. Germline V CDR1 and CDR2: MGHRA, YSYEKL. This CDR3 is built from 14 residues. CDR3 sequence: CASSQGLASYEQYF. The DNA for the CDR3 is TGCGCCAGCAGCCAAGGACTAGCATCGTACGAGCAGTACTTC.

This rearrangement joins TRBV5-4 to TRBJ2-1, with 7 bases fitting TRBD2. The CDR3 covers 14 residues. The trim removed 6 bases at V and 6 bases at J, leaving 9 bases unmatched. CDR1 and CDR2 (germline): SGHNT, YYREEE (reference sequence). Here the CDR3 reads CASTREGSINEQFF. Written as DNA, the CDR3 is TGTGCCAGCACCAGGGAGGGGTCAATCAATGAGCAGTTCTTC.

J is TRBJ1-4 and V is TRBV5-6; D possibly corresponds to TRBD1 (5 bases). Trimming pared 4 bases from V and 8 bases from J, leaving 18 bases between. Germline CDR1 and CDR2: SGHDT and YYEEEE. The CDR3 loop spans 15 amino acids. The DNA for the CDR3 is TGTGCCAGCAGCAAGGGGCAGGGTTCAGGAGAAAAACTGTTTTTT. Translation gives CASSKGQGSGEKLFF. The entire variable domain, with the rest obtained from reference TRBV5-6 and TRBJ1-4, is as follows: DAGVTQSPTHLIKTRGQQVTLRCSPKSGHDTVSWYQQALGQGPQFIFQYYEEEERQRGNFPDRFSGHQFPNYSSELNVNALLLGDSALYLCASSKGQGSGEKLFFGSGTQLSVL.

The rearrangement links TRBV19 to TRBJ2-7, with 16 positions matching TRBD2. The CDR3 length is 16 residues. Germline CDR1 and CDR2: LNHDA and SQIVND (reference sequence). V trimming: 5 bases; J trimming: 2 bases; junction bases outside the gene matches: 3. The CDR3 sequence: CASSAGLAGGPYEQYF. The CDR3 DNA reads TGTGCCAGTAGTGCGGGACTAGCGGGAGGGCCCTACGAGCAGTACTTC.

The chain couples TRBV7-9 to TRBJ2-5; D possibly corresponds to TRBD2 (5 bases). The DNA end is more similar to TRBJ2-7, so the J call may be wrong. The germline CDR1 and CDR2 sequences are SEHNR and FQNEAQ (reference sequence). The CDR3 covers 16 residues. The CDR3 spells CASSSDGLPLAYEQYF. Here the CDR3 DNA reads TGTGCCAGCAGCTCAGACGGACTGCCTTTGGCCTACGAGCAGTACTTC.

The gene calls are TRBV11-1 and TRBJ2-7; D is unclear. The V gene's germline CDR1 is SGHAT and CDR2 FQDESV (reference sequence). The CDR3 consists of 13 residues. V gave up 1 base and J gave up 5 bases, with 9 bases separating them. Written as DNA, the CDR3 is TGTGCCAGCAGCTTAGAATTTGGAAACGAGCAGTACTTC. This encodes CASSLEFGNEQYF.

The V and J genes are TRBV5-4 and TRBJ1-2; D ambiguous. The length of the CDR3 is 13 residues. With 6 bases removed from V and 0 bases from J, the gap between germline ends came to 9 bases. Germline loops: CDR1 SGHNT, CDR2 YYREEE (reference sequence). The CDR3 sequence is CASMTGTNYGYTF. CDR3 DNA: TGTGCCAGCATGACGGGTACTAACTATGGCTACACCTTC.

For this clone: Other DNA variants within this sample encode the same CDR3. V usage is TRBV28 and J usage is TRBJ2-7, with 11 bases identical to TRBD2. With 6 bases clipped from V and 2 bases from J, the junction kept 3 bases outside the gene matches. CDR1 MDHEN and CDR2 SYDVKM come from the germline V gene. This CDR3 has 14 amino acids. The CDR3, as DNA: TGTGCCAGCAGCCCACTAGCGGGAGCCTACGAGCAGTACTTC. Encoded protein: CASSPLAGAYEQYF.

The CDR3 DNA is TGTGCCAGCAGTTTATACAGGGGGTACTATGGCTACACCTTC. Amino acid sequence: CASSLYRGYYGYTF. The chain employs TRBV28 and TRBJ1-2; 8 nucleotides align to TRBD1. The germline CDR1 and CDR2 sequences are MDHEN and SYDVKM. CDR3 size: 14 residues. The ends lost 1 base at V and 3 bases at J; junction bases unmatched: 1.

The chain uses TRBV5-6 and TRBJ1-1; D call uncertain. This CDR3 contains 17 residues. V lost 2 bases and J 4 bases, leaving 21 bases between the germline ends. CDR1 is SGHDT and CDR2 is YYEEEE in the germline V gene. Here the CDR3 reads CASSFSTADRRVTEAFF. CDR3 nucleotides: TGTGCCAGCAGCTTTTCGACGGCGGATAGGCGGGTCACTGAAGCTTTCTTT.

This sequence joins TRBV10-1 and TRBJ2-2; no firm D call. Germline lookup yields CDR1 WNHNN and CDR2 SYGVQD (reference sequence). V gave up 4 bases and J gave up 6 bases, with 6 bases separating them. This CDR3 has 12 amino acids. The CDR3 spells CASSGLAGELFF. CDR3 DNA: TGCGCCAGCAGTGGGCTGGCCGGGGAGCTGTTTTTT.

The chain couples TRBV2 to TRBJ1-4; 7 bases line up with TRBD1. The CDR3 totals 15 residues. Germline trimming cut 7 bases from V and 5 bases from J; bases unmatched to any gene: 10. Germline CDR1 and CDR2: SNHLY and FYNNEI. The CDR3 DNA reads TGTGCCAGCACCCCCCCGGGACAGTTGAATGAAAAACTGTTTTTT. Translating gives CASTPPGQLNEKLFF.

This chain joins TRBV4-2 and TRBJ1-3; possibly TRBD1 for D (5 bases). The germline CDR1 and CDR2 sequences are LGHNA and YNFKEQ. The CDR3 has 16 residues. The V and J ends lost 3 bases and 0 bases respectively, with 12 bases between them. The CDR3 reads CASSHHGTSSGNTIYF. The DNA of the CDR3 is TGTGCCAGCAGCCATCACGGGACTAGCTCTGGAAACACCATATATTTT.

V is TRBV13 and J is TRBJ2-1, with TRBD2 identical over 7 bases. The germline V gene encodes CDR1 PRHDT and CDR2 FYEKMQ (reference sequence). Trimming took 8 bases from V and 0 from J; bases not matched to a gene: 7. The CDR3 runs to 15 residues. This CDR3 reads CASQAGISSYNEQFF. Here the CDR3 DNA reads TGTGCCAGCCAAGCGGGGATAAGCTCCTACAATGAGCAGTTCTTC.

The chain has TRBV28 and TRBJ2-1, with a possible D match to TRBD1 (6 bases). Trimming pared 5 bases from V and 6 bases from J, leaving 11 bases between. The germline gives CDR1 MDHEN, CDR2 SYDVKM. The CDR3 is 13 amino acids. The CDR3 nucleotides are TGTGCCAGCAGTGGGCAGGGGCCCAATGAGCAGTTCTTC. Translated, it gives CASSGQGPNEQFF.

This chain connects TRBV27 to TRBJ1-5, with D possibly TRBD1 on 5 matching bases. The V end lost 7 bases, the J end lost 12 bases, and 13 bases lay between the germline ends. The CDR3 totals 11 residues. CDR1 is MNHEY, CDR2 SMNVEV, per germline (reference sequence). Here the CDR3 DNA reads TGTGCCAGCATCCAGGGAGGGGTCCAGCATTTT. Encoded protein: CASIQGGVQHF.

The CDR3 coding sequence is TGTGCCAGCAGTTTTCGGGCAGGTCGCACTAGCACAGATACGCAGTATTTT. It translates to CASSFRAGRTSTDTQYF. The chain couples TRBV28 to TRBJ2-3, with D unresolved. CDR1 MDHEN and CDR2 SYDVKM come from the germline V gene. The CDR3 runs 17 residues. The V end was cut by 3 bases, the J end by 0 bases, with 16 bases between. Full variable domain (remainder filled in from reference TRBV28 and TRBJ2-3): DVKVTQSSRYLVKRTGEKVFLECVQDMDHENMFWYRQDPGLGLRLIYFSYDVKMKEKGDIPEGYSVSREKKERFSLILESASTNQTSMYLCASSFRAGRTSTDTQYFGPGTRLTVL.

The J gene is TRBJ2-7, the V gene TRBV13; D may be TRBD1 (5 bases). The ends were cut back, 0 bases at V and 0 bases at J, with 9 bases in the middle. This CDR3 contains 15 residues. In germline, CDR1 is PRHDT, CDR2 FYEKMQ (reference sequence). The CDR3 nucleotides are TGTGCCAGCAGCTTAGGGACAGCAGACTCCTACGAGCAGTACTTC. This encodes CASSLGTADSYEQYF.

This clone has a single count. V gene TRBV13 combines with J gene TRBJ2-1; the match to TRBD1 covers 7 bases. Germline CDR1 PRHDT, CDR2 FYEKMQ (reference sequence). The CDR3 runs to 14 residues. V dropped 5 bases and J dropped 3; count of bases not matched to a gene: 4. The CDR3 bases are TGTGCCAGCAGCGGCCGGGACAGCTACAATGAGCAGTTCTTC. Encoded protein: CASSGRDSYNEQFF.

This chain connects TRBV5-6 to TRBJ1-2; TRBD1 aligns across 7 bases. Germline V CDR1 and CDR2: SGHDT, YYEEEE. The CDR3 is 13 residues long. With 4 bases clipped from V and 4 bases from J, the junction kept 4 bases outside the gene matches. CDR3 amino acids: CASSLQGTYGYTF. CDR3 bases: TGTGCCAGCAGCCTACAGGGGACCTATGGCTACACCTTC.

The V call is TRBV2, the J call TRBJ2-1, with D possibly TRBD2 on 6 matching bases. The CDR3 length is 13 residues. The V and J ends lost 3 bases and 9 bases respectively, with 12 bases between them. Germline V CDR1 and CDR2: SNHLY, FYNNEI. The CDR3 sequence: CASSDRAGSEQFF. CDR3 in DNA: TGTGCCAGCAGTGATCGAGCCGGGAGTGAGCAGTTCTTC.

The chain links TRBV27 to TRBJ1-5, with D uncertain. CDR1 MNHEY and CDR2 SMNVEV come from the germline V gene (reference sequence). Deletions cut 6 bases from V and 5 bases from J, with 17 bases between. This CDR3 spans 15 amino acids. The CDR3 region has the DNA TGTGCCAGCAGGCCGCCCGGGCCCATTGATCAGCCCCAGCATTTT. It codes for CASRPPGPIDQPQHF.

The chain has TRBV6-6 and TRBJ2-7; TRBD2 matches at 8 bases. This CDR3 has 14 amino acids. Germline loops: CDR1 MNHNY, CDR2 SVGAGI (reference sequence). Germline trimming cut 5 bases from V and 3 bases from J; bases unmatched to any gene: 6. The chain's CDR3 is CASSTIAGSYEQYF. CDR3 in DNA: TGTGCCAGCAGTACTATAGCGGGAAGCTACGAGCAGTACTTC.

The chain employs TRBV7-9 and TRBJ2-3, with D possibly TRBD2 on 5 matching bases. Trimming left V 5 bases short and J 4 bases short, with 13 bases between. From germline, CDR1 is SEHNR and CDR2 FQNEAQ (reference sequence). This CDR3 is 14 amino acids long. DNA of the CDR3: TGTGCCAGCAGCCATCACCTCGGGGCAGATACGCAGTATTTT. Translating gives CASSHHLGADTQYF.

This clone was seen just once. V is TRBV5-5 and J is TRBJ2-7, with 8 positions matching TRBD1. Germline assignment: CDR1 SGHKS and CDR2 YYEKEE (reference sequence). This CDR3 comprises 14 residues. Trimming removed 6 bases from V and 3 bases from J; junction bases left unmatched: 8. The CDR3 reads CASTLGTGDYEQYF. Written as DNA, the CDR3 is TGTGCCAGCACCCTAGGGACAGGAGACTACGAGCAGTACTTC. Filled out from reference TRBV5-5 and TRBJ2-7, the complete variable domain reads DAGVTQSPTHLIKTRGQQVTLRCSPISGHKSVSWYQQVLGQGPQFIFQYYEKEERGRGNFPDRFSARQFPNYSSELNVNALLLGDSALYLCASTLGTGDYEQYFGPGTRLTVT.

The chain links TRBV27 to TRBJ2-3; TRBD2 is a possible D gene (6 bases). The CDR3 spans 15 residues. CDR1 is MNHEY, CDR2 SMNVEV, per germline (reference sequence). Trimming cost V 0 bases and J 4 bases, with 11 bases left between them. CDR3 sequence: CASSLSEGGPDTQYF. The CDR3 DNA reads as TGTGCCAGCAGTTTATCGGAGGGAGGTCCAGATACGCAGTATTTT.